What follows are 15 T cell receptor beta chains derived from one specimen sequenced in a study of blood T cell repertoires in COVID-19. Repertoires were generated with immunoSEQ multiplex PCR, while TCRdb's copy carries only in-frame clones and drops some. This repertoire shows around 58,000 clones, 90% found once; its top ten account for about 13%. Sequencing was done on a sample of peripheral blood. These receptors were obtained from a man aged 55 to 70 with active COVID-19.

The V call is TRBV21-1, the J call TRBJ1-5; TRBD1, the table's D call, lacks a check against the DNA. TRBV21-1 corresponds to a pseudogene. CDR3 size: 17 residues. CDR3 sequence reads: CASSKGVRGQGNQPQHF. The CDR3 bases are TGTGCCAGCAGCAAAGGAGTTAGGGGACAGGGGAATCAGCCCCAGCATTTT.

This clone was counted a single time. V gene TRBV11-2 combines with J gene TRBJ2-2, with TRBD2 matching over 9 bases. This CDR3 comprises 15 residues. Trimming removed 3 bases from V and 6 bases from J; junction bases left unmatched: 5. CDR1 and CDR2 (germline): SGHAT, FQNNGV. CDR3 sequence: CASSFLREGSGELFF. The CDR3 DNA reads TGTGCCAGCAGCTTTTTGCGGGAGGGTTCCGGGGAGCTGTTTTTT.

The CDR3 spells CASSRDRGGTQYF. The CDR3 bases are TGTGCCAGCAGCCGTGACAGAGGGGGGACCCAGTACTTC. This sequence joins TRBV14 and TRBJ2-5, with D perhaps TRBD1 (6 bases). This CDR3 is built from 13 residues. V lost 4 bases and J lost 7, with 13 bases in between. Germline-derived CDR1 and CDR2 are SGHDN and FVKESK.

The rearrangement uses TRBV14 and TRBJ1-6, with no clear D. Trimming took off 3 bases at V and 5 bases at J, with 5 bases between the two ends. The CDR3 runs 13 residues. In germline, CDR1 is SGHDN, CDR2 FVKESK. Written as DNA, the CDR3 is TGTGCCAGCAGCCAGCAGAATAATTCACCCCTCCACTTT. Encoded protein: CASSQQNNSPLHF.

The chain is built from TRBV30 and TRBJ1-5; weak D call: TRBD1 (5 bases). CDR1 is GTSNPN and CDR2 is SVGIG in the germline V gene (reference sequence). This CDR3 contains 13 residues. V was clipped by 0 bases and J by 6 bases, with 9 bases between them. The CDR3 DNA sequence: TGTGCCTGGAGTGTGGGGGGGAGTCAGCCCCAGCATTTT. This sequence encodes CAWSVGGSQPQHF.

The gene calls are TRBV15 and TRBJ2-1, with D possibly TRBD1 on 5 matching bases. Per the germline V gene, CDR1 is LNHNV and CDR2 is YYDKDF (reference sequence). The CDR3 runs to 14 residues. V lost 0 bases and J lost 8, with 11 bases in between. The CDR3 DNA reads TGTGCCACCAGCAGAGATCAGGGAATTTATGAGCAGTTCTTC. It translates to CATSRDQGIYEQFF.

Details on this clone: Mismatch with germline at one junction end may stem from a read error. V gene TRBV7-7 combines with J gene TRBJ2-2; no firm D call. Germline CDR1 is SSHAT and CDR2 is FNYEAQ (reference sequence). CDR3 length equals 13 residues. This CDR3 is CASSLVPTGELFF. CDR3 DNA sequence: TGTGCTAGCAGCTTAGTTCCAACCGGGGAGCTGTTTTTT. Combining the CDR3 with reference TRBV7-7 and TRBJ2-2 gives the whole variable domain GAGVSQSPRYKVTKRGQDVTLRCDPISSHATLYWYQQALGQGPEFLTYFNYEAQPDKSGLPSDRFSAERPEGSISTLTIQRTEQRDSAMYRCASSLVPTGELFFGEGSRLTVL.

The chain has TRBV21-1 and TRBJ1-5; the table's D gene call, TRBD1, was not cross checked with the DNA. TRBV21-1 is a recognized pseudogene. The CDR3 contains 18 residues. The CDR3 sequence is CASRFLPAGGNSNQPQHF. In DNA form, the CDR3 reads TGTGCCAGCAGATTTCTGCCGGCAGGGGGCAATAGCAATCAGCCCCAGCATTTT.

The CDR3 DNA reads TGTGCCAGCAGATCGCAACGGAGACAGGGGCCCAAACCCTATGGCTACACCTTC. It yields the protein CASRSQRRQGPKPYGYTF. V is TRBV7-9 and J is TRBJ1-2; 8 nucleotides line up with TRBD1. V was pared by 6 bases and J by 4 bases, with 19 bases of the junction left unmatched. CDR3 length equals 18 residues. CDR1 is SEHNR, CDR2 FQNEAQ, per germline (reference sequence).

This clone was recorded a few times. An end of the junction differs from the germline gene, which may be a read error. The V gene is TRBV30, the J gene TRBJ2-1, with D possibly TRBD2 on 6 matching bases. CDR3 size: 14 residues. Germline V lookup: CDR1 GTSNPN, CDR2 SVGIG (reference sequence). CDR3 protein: CAWRKGTGDKEQFF. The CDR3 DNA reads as TGTGCCTGGAGGAAAGGGACGGGAGACAAAGAGCAGTTCTTC.

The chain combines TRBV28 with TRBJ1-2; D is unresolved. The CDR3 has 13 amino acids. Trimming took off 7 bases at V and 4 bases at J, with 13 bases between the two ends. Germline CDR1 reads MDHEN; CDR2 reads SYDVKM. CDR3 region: CASNPYSGYGYTF. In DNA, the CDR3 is TGTGCCAGCAACCCTTACAGTGGCTATGGCTACACCTTC.

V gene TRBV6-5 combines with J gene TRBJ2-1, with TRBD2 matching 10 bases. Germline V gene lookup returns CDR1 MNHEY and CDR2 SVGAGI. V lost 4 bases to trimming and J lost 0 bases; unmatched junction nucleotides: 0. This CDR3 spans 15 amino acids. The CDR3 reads CASSWTSGSYNEQFF. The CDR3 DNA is TGTGCCAGCAGTTGGACTAGCGGCTCCTACAATGAGCAGTTCTTC.

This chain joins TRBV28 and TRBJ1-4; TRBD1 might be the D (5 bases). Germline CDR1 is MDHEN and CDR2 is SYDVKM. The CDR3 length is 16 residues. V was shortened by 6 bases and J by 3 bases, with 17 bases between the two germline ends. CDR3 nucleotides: TGTGCCAGCAGCCCCGGGGGATCGGGAGCTAATGAAAAACTGTTTTTT. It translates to CASSPGGSGANEKLFF.

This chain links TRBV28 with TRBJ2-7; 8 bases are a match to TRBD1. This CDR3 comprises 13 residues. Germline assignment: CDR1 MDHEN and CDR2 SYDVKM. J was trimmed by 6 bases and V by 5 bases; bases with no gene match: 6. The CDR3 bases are TGTGCCAGCAGTCTTCAGGGGGCGGGCGAGCAGTACTTC. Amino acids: CASSLQGAGEQYF.

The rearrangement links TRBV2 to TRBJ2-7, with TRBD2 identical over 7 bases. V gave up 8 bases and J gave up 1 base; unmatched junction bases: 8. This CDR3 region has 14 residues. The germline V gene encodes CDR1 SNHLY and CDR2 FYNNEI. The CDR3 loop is CASGGGAPSYEQYF. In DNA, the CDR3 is TGTGCCAGCGGGGGAGGGGCTCCATCCTACGAGCAGTACTTC. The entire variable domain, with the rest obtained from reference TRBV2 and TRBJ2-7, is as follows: EPEVTQTPSHQVTQMGQEVILRCVPISNHLYFYWYRQILGQKVEFLVSFYNNEISEKSEIFDDQFSVERPDGSNFTLKIRSTKLEDSAMYFCASGGGAPSYEQYFGPGTRLTVT.